The clone carrying this T cell receptor beta chain came up many times. No antigen is known for it. This sample is part of a study of CD8 T cells in ankylosing spondylitis. General study results and limits: Blood of patients with ankylosing spondylitis appeared to be characterized by a TCR beta motif of roughly eight highly homologous variants.

Using its own MiXCR run on the 5' RACE reads, TCRdb lists one record per CDR3 protein. The sample consists of 200,000 to 250,000 distinct CDR3 sequences, about 10% of them appearing once. The sequenced sample consisted of blood, either unsorted or a sorted T cell fraction (not recorded which). The receptor was isolated from a male donor with ankylosing spondylitis or in good health (not recorded which).

In nucleotides, the CDR3 is TGCAGTGGTCTCTCCCATGAGCAGTTCTTC. Amino acid sequence: CSGLSHEQFF. V is TRBV20-1 and J is TRBJ2-1; D is uncertain. The CDR3 totals 10 residues. Germline CDR1 is DFQATT and CDR2 is SNEGSKA (reference sequence). Between the trimmed V and J ends, which lost 7 bases and 8 bases, there was a span of 9 bases.